The 21 T cell receptor beta chains below were found in one sample sequenced in a study of T cell responses to AZD1222 COVID-19 vaccine. Profiled with immunoSEQ multiplex PCR; TCRdb holds only in-frame clones, not every one. The sample carries some 120,000 clones, around 90% recorded once. The sequences come from peripheral blood, collected on day 0 of AZD1222 vaccination. All receptors derive from an adult in good health.

The gene calls are TRBV28 and TRBJ1-1; D is unresolved. V was cut by 6 bases and J by 5 bases, with 7 bases left in between. CDR1 and CDR2 (germline): MDHEN, SYDVKM. CDR3 size: 11 residues. The chain's CDR3 is CASRSHTEAFF. The CDR3 DNA reads TGTGCCAGCAGGTCCCATACTGAAGCTTTCTTT.

This clone came up once. The junction departs from germline at one end; a sequencing error may be responsible. The V and J genes are TRBV5-1 and TRBJ1-6; 8 bases agree with TRBD1. The CDR3 runs to 13 residues. CDR1 SGHRS and CDR2 YFSETQ come from the germline V gene. CDR3 sequence: CASRDRDKSPLHF. The CDR3 region has the DNA TGCGCCAGCAGGGACAGGGATAAGTCACCCCTCCACTTT.

The chain is built from TRBV18 and TRBJ2-2, with D unresolved. This CDR3 comprises 13 residues. Germline assignment: CDR1 KGHSH and CDR2 LQKENI. Trimming took 6 bases from V and 5 from J, leaving 10 bases between them. CDR3 loop: CASSRSRTGELFF. In nucleotides, the CDR3 is TGTGCCAGCTCCCGGTCCCGGACCGGGGAGCTGTTTTTT.

The J gene is TRBJ2-1, the V gene TRBV2, with 11 bases matching TRBD2. This CDR3 contains 16 residues. Germline V gene sequence: CDR1 SNHLY, CDR2 FYNNEI. The trim removed 3 bases at V and 2 bases at J, leaving 3 bases unmatched. The CDR3 region is CASSEAGLAAYNEQFF. CDR3 sequence (DNA): TGTGCCAGCAGTGAGGCGGGACTAGCGGCCTACAATGAGCAGTTCTTC.

This rearrangement joins TRBV6-2 or TRBV6-3 to TRBJ1-2; D is uncertain. This CDR3 has 13 amino acids. CDR1 and CDR2 from the germline V gene are MNHEY and SVGEGT. V lost 5 bases and J lost 4, with 11 bases in between. The CDR3 reads CASSLDGPYGYTF. The DNA for the CDR3 is TGTGCCAGCAGTCTCGACGGCCCCTATGGCTACACCTTC.

This clone was recorded a few times. This chain joins TRBV16 and TRBJ2-2; D is unresolved. V was clipped by 4 bases and J by 0 bases, with 9 bases between them. The germline V gene encodes CDR1 KGHSY and CDR2 FQNENV. CDR3 length equals 15 residues. CDR3 nucleotide sequence: TGTGCCAGCAGCCTTGAGGCGGCGAACACCGGGGAGCTGTTTTTT. This gives the protein CASSLEAANTGELFF. The full variable domain, in which reference TRBV16 and TRBJ2-2 provide the parts outside the CDR3, is GEEVAQTPKHLVRGEGQKAKLYCAPIKGHSYVFWYQQVLKNEFKFLISFQNENVFDETGMPKERFSAKCLPNSPCSLEIQATKLEDSAVYFCASSLEAANTGELFFGEGSRLTVL.

The chain uses TRBV6-2 or TRBV6-3 and TRBJ1-5; D not resolved. V dropped 2 bases and J dropped 9 bases, with 20 bases sitting between them. Germline assignment: CDR1 MNHEY and CDR2 SVGEGT. The CDR3 is 16 residues long. As DNA, the CDR3 is TGTGCCAGCAGTTACCCTTTCGGTCCGGCCGCAGGGCCCCAGCATTTT. Translated, it gives CASSYPFGPAAGPQHF.

The chain combines TRBV5-4 with TRBJ2-7; 11 positions agree with TRBD2. CDR1 SGHNT and CDR2 YYREEE come from the germline V gene (reference sequence). The trim removed 0 bases at V and 3 bases at J, leaving 2 bases unmatched. The CDR3 sequence is 15 residues long. The CDR3 spells CASSLGLAGYYEQYF. DNA of the CDR3: TGTGCCAGCAGCTTGGGACTAGCGGGATACTACGAGCAGTACTTC.

The chain joins TRBV5-6 to TRBJ2-7; maybe TRBD2 (7 bases). Per germline, CDR1 SGHDT and CDR2 YYEEEE. The V end lost 4 bases, the J end lost 2 bases, and 16 bases lay between the germline ends. The CDR3 consists of 15 residues. Here the CDR3 reads CASSPDGGQTYEQYF. The CDR3 DNA follows: TGTGCCAGCAGCCCCGACGGGGGGCAGACCTACGAGCAGTACTTC.

V and J are TRBV14 and TRBJ2-7, with TRBD1 identical over 9 bases. The CDR3 spans 15 residues. V was clipped by 4 bases and J by 0 bases; unmatched bases: 4. Per the germline V gene, CDR1 is SGHDN and CDR2 is FVKESK. The DNA of the CDR3 is TGTGCCAGCAGCCGGGACAGGGTGAGCTCCTACGAGCAGTACTTC. Residues: CASSRDRVSSYEQYF.

CDR3 bases: TGTGCCAGCAGCTTTGCGGACGGGAGCAATCAGCCCCAGCATTTT. This translates into CASSFADGSNQPQHF. V is TRBV7-2 and J is TRBJ1-5, with D uncertain. Trimming removed 3 bases at V and 1 base at J, with 10 bases between. The CDR3 extends over 15 amino acids. Per germline, CDR1 SGHTA and CDR2 FQGNSA.

The rearrangement joins TRBV4-3 to TRBJ2-7, with D possibly called TRBD1 or TRBD2 (6 bases each). The ends were cut back, 0 bases at V and 7 bases at J, with 13 bases in the middle. CDR1 and CDR2 (germline): LGHNA, YSLEER. This CDR3 region has 14 residues. CDR3 amino acids: CASSQESGASEQYF. In DNA, the CDR3 is TGCGCCAGCAGCCAAGAGTCGGGGGCGAGTGAGCAGTACTTC.

The chain carries TRBV6-2 or TRBV6-3 and TRBJ2-7; 7 bases line up with TRBD1. Germline V lookup: CDR1 MNHEY, CDR2 SVGEGT. This CDR3 is 14 amino acids long. The V and J ends lost 6 bases and 0 bases, in that order; junction bases with no gene match: 5. CDR3 amino acids: CASSNRDSSYEQYF. The CDR3 coding sequence is TGTGCCAGCAGCAACCGGGACAGCTCCTACGAGCAGTACTTC.

The chain has TRBV6-5 and TRBJ2-5, with D perhaps matching TRBD2 (5 bases). Trimming stripped 10 bases from V and 5 bases from J, with 17 bases between. This CDR3 spans 13 amino acids. Germline V gene sequence: CDR1 MNHEY, CDR2 SVGAGI. This chain's CDR3 is CATQPGGRETQYF. CDR3 sequence (DNA): TGTGCCACCCAACCGGGCGGGCGGGAGACCCAGTACTTC.

In its sample, this clone was seen once. This sequence joins TRBV5-6 and TRBJ2-7; tentative D call: TRBD1 (5 bases). The CDR3 spans 15 residues. The V and J ends lost 2 bases and 4 bases respectively, with 16 bases between them. CDR1 and CDR2 from the germline V gene are SGHDT and YYEEEE. The CDR3 region is CASSFDSSVMYEQYF. The CDR3 bases are TGTGCCAGCAGCTTTGACAGTTCGGTCATGTACGAGCAGTACTTC.

The gene calls are TRBV7-2 and TRBJ2-7; no firm D call. Trimming pared 2 bases from V and 4 bases from J, leaving 6 bases between. The CDR3 contains 12 residues. Germline values: CDR1 SGHTA, CDR2 FQGNSA. The CDR3 region is CASSLWGYEQYF. CDR3 DNA sequence: TGTGCCAGCAGCTTATGGGGATACGAGCAGTACTTC.

The rearrangement links TRBV15 to TRBJ2-1; 7 positions agree with TRBD2. The germline V gene encodes CDR1 LNHNV and CDR2 YYDKDF (reference sequence). The CDR3 loop spans 12 amino acids. Losses at the gene ends were 0 bases for V and 15 bases for J; bases not matched to a gene: 5. The CDR3 reads CATSRDRTRRFF. As DNA, the CDR3 is TGTGCCACCAGCAGAGATAGGACTAGAAGGTTCTTC.

CDR3 protein: CASSQGRLAGVEEQFF. The CDR3, as DNA: TGTGCCAGCAGCCAAGGACGACTAGCGGGAGTAGAGGAGCAGTTCTTC. This sequence joins TRBV4-2 and TRBJ2-1; 12 nucleotides align to TRBD2. The CDR3 is 16 residues long. V was clipped by 1 base and J by 10 bases; unmatched bases: 8. CDR1 and CDR2 from the germline V gene are LGHNA and YNFKEQ.

The gene calls are TRBV10-3 and TRBJ1-5; D is unresolved. The V gene's germline CDR1 is ENHRY and CDR2 SYGVKD. The CDR3 is made up of 14 amino acids. V lost 4 bases and J lost 0, with 7 bases in between. The CDR3 bases are TGTGCCATCAGTGGAGACAATAGCAATCAGCCCCAGCATTTT. Encoded protein: CAISGDNSNQPQHF.

The rearrangement links TRBV9 to TRBJ2-5, with D perhaps matching TRBD2 (6 bases). Trimming removed 0 bases from V and 5 bases from J, with 14 bases in between. The V gene's germline CDR1 is SGDLS and CDR2 YYNGEE. The CDR3 totals 15 residues. CDR3: CASSVASGSGETQYF. The CDR3 nucleotides are TGTGCCAGCAGCGTAGCGTCCGGGAGTGGGGAGACCCAGTACTTC.

This clone has just a few counts. The chain employs TRBV6-2 or TRBV6-3 and TRBJ1-1, with D possibly matching TRBD1 (6 bases). V lost 4 bases and J 0 bases, leaving 15 bases between the germline ends. CDR1 MNHEY and CDR2 SVGEGT come from the germline V gene. The CDR3 spans 16 residues. The CDR3 spells CASSSGGGTMNTEAFF. The DNA for the CDR3 is TGTGCCAGCAGTTCCGGCGGGGGCACCATGAACACTGAAGCTTTCTTT.